This T cell receptor beta chain came from a study of blood T cells in healthy people across ages. Germline V gene data show CDR1 as LNHDA and CDR2 as SQIVND (reference sequence). Trimming removed 5 bases from V and 1 base from J, with 11 bases in between. CDR3 length: 14 amino acids. Study-wide findings and caveats: Any conclusive comparison of naive versus antigen-experienced cells was prevented by using unsorted PBMCs. There were more naive CD4+ cells and higher diversity in long-lived donors than in aged donors.

A second PCR of roughly 7 to 11 cycles used a sample-barcoded 5' primer and a J-beta primer mix. TCRdb passed the 5' RACE reads through MiXCR, listing each CDR3 protein once. The table lists more than 900,000 distinct CDR3 sequences, roughly 24% of them singletons, with about 0.8% in the top ten. This clonotype was found a few times. What it binds is not known. Another study also made use of these data, one on T cells of mothers and their children.

The chain employs TRBV19 and TRBJ1-1; perhaps TRBD1 as D (5 bases). Sequences were obtained from blood. The receptor's source is a girl aged 2 to 9 in good health. CDR3 sequence: CASSPHTGNTEAFF. CDR3 in DNA: TGTGCCAGTAGTCCTCACACAGGGAACACTGAAGCTTTCTTT.